A single sample gave rise to the 20 T cell receptor beta chains below, sequenced in a study of shared clonotypes between healthy human individuals. The method was immunoSEQ multiplex PCR; TCRdb's version includes in-frame clones alone and lacks a portion of them. This sample has 2 million to 2.5 million clones, with 92% found just once. The sequenced sample was naive CD4+ T cells from PBMCs. The subset is: CD45RA+ positively selected. Receptors were obtained from a man between 18 and 29 years old in good health. Some clones in this sample may be carry-over from other donors' samples.

On this clone itself: The sample holds other DNA sequences that translate to the same CDR3. V usage is TRBV5-1 and J usage is TRBJ1-1, with D possibly TRBD1 on 5 matching bases. Trimming removed 4 bases from V and 1 base from J, with 11 bases in between. The CDR3 spans 14 residues. CDR1 is SGHRS and CDR2 is YFSETQ in the germline V gene. The CDR3 reads CASSRGTENTEAFF. CDR3 nucleotides: TGCGCCAGCAGCCGCGGGACGGAGAACACTGAAGCTTTCTTT.

This clone was seen just once. The junction departs from germline at one end; a sequencing error may be responsible. The gene calls are TRBV5-4 and TRBJ2-7, with 14 bases matching TRBD2. This CDR3 region has 15 residues. From germline, CDR1 is SGHNT and CDR2 YYREEE (reference sequence). The CDR3 DNA sequence: TGTGCCAGCAGCTTGTGGGGGACTAGCGGGAGAAATTTGGACTTC. Translated: CASSLWGTSGRNLDF.

This rearrangement joins TRBV6-1 to TRBJ2-7, with TRBD1 matching over 7 bases. Germline V gene lookup returns CDR1 MNHNS and CDR2 SASEGT. V dropped 7 bases and J dropped 0; count of bases not matched to a gene: 6. This CDR3 region has 14 residues. The CDR3 protein is CASIERDSSYEQYF. CDR3 in DNA: TGTGCCAGCATCGAACGGGACAGCTCCTACGAGCAGTACTTC.

Remarks on this clone: Compared with germline, one end of the junction differs, possibly owing to a read error. The J gene is TRBJ1-1, the V gene TRBV7-8; 8 bases match TRBD1. CDR1 SGHVS and CDR2 FQNEAQ come from the germline V gene. The CDR3 totals 15 residues. The CDR3 DNA follows: TGTGCCAGCAGCAGACAAAGACAGGGGAACCCTGAAGCTTTCTTT. This translates into CASSRQRQGNPEAFF. Full variable domain (outside the CDR3, taken from reference TRBV7-8 and TRBJ1-1): GAGVSQSPRYKVAKRGQDVALRCDPISGHVSLFWYQQALGQGPEFLTYFQNEAQLDKSGLPSDRFFAERPEGSVSTLKIQRTQQEDSAVYLCASSRQRQGNPEAFFGQGTRLTVV.

The chain links TRBV5-1 to TRBJ2-2; D possibly corresponds to TRBD2 (5 bases). Trimming took off 2 bases at V and 8 bases at J, with 10 bases between the two ends. Germline V gene lookup returns CDR1 SGHRS and CDR2 YFSETQ. This CDR3 spans 13 amino acids. The CDR3 loop reads CASSFGVPGELFF. DNA of the CDR3: TGCGCCAGCAGCTTCGGGGTGCCGGGGGAGCTGTTTTTT.

This chain links TRBV11-2 with TRBJ2-2; D gene ambiguous. Germline V gene sequence: CDR1 SGHAT, CDR2 FQNNGV. Trimming removed 2 bases at V and 6 bases at J, with 7 bases between. The CDR3 is made up of 13 amino acids. CDR3 in DNA: TGTGCCAGCAGCTTAAGCCTCTCCGGGGAGCTGTTTTTT. Translating gives CASSLSLSGELFF.

The V call is TRBV5-1, the J call TRBJ1-1; the D gene is possibly TRBD1 (6 bases). Trimming cost V 0 bases and J 5 bases, with 11 bases left between them. This CDR3 comprises 14 residues. Germline V CDR1 and CDR2: SGHRS, YFSETQ. The CDR3 sequence is CASSLDTRGTEAFF. The CDR3, as DNA: TGCGCCAGCAGCTTGGATACCAGGGGAACTGAAGCTTTCTTT.

The genes are TRBV5-4 and TRBJ2-7, with 8 bases lining up with TRBD2. The CDR3 runs to 15 residues. J was trimmed by 2 bases and V by 4 bases; bases with no gene match: 8. The germline V gene encodes CDR1 SGHNT and CDR2 YYREEE (reference sequence). CDR3 coding DNA: TGTGCCAGCAGCGATCGGACTAGCCCGGCCTACGAGCAGTACTTC. This codes for CASSDRTSPAYEQYF.

The chain recombines TRBV19 with TRBJ1-5, with 10 bases lining up with TRBD1. CDR3 size: 14 residues. The V and J ends lost 5 bases and 5 bases, in that order; junction bases with no gene match: 3. Germline V gives CDR1 LNHDA, CDR2 SQIVND (reference sequence). The CDR3 loop reads CASSPGQGHQPQHF. DNA for the CDR3: TGTGCCAGTAGTCCGGGACAGGGGCATCAGCCCCAGCATTTT.

This clone was detected a few times. The same CDR3 arises from other DNA sequences in this sample as well. This rearrangement joins TRBV18 to TRBJ1-1, with TRBD1 as a possible D gene (5 bases). The CDR3 runs to 15 residues. Germline V gene lookup returns CDR1 KGHSH and CDR2 LQKENI. Trimming shortened V by 0 bases and J by 1 base, and 9 bases separated the two germline ends. For the CDR3, the DNA is TGTGCCAGCTCACCACCCGGGGGGACGAACACTGAAGCTTTCTTT. It specifies CASSPPGGTNTEAFF.

In regard to this clone: Other DNA sequences in the same sample also yield this CDR3. The chain carries TRBV27 and TRBJ1-2, with unresolved D. Germline CDR1 MNHEY, CDR2 SMNVEV (reference sequence). V was pared by 2 bases and J by 0 bases, with 4 bases between. The CDR3 consists of 13 residues. The CDR3 spells CASSLGANYGYTF. CDR3 coding DNA: TGTGCCAGCAGTTTAGGGGCTAACTATGGCTACACCTTC.

J is TRBJ2-3 and V is TRBV27; D possibly uses TRBD1 or TRBD2 (5 bases each). Germline CDR1 MNHEY, CDR2 SMNVEV (reference sequence). The CDR3 is made up of 14 amino acids. Trimming took 3 bases from V and 11 from J, leaving 18 bases between them. CDR3 sequence: CASSLEDQGDRQYF. The CDR3 DNA sequence: TGTGCCAGCAGTTTGGAGGACCAGGGAGATCGGCAGTATTTT.

The J gene is TRBJ2-2, the V gene TRBV5-1; a possible D gene is TRBD2 (6 bases). From germline, CDR1 is SGHRS and CDR2 YFSETQ. V was trimmed by 4 bases and J by 2 bases, leaving 12 bases between them. The CDR3 loop spans 15 amino acids. DNA of the CDR3: TGCGCCAGCAGCACTGGTGGGACTAACACCGGGGAGCTGTTTTTT. It translates to CASSTGGTNTGELFF. Together with reference TRBV5-1 and TRBJ2-2, the CDR3 gives the full variable domain: KAGVTQTPRYLIKTRGQQVTLSCSPISGHRSVSWYQQTPGQGLQFLFEYFSETQRNKGNFPGRFSGRQFSNSRSEMNVSTLELGDSALYLCASSTGGTNTGELFFGEGSRLTVL.

The chain carries TRBV18 and TRBJ2-2; possibly TRBD1 for D (6 bases). Germline V lookup: CDR1 KGHSH, CDR2 LQKENI. CDR3 length: 15 residues. Deletions cut 1 base from V and 1 base from J, with 7 bases between. The CDR3 nucleotides are TGTGCCAGCTCACCACGACAGGAGAACACCGGGGAGCTGTTTTTT. This translates into CASSPRQENTGELFF.

The rearrangement joins TRBV6-4 to TRBJ1-1; D gene uncertain. Germline CDR1 and CDR2: MRHNA and SNTAGT. The CDR3 has 15 amino acids. Trimming took off 6 bases at V and 1 base at J, with 15 bases between the two ends. The CDR3 region is CASSRGSSENTEAFF. CDR3 nucleotides: TGTGCCAGCAGCCGCGGATCGTCGGAGAACACTGAAGCTTTCTTT.

On this clone: Additional DNA sequences in this sample encode the identical CDR3. The chain employs TRBV5-1 and TRBJ2-7, with TRBD2 as a possible D gene (6 bases). In germline, CDR1 is SGHRS, CDR2 YFSETQ. The CDR3 length is 14 residues. The ends were cut back, 4 bases at V and 3 bases at J, with 14 bases in the middle. This CDR3 is CASSPGTGIYEQYF. The DNA for the CDR3 is TGCGCCAGCAGCCCCGGGACTGGGATCTACGAGCAGTACTTC.

The V call is TRBV6-1, the J call TRBJ1-5; the D gene is possibly TRBD1 (5 bases). The CDR3 sequence is 15 residues long. From germline, CDR1 is MNHNS and CDR2 SASEGT. V was shortened by 8 bases and J by 0 bases, with 14 bases between the two germline ends. CDR3 DNA: TGTGCCAGCGGCGAAGGGACTAATAGCAATCAGCCCCAGCATTTT. Translation gives CASGEGTNSNQPQHF.

This rearrangement joins TRBV11-2 to TRBJ2-7, with TRBD2 matching 7 bases. CDR1 SGHAT and CDR2 FQNNGV come from the germline V gene. V was pared by 3 bases and J by 1 base, with 6 bases of the junction left unmatched. There are 15 residues in the CDR3. CDR3 protein: CASSLVASGSYEQYF. CDR3 coding DNA: TGTGCCAGCAGCTTGGTGGCTAGCGGTTCCTACGAGCAGTACTTC.

This rearrangement joins TRBV19 to TRBJ2-7, with 7 nucleotides matching TRBD2. Germline loops: CDR1 LNHDA, CDR2 SQIVND (reference sequence). J lost 2 bases, V lost 4 bases, and 2 bases had no gene match. The CDR3 loop spans 13 amino acids. The CDR3 reads CASSKRGPYEQYF. CDR3 sequence (DNA): TGTGCCAGTAGTAAGCGGGGTCCCTACGAGCAGTACTTC.

The chain has TRBV5-5 and TRBJ1-1; D remains unclear. The CDR3 has 16 amino acids. Germline CDR1 and CDR2: SGHKS and YYEKEE (reference sequence). Trimming left V 0 bases short and J 1 base short, with 13 bases between. The CDR3 DNA follows: TGTGCCAGCAGCTTGGGAATGGGGTTGAGGAACACTGAAGCTTTCTTT. Its protein product is CASSLGMGLRNTEAFF.